Listed here are 28 T cell receptor beta chains from one sample, sequenced in a study of cytotoxic CD8 clonotypes in ibrutinib-treated CLL. Sequencing used immunoSEQ multiplex PCR; TCRdb keeps in-frame clones, though not all of them. The table includes 95,000 to 100,000 clones, 78% detected once. The sequencing here drew on PBMCs, taken after 12 months of ibrutinib treatment. All receptors come from a human donor with chronic lymphocytic leukemia.

A note on this clone: It is likely a read error: a sequence one base away is far more abundant. This sequence joins TRBV4-2 and TRBJ2-7; D may be TRBD1 (6 bases). Trimming stripped 1 base from V and 5 bases from J, with 6 bases between. The CDR3 runs 12 residues. The germline gives CDR1 LGHNA, CDR2 YNFKEQ. The DNA of the CDR3 is TGTGCCAGCAGCCAAGCAGGGGACGAGCAGTACTTC. It is translated as CASSQAGDEQYF.

J is TRBJ2-5 and V is TRBV28; perhaps TRBD1 as D (6 bases). The CDR3 is 17 residues long. V shed 5 bases and J shed 1 base, with 20 bases lying between them. The germline gives CDR1 MDHEN, CDR2 SYDVKM. In DNA, the CDR3 is TGTGCCAGCAGTACTCTCAGGGGTCCAACCACCCAAGAGACCCAGTACTTC. Translating it yields CASSTLRGPTTQETQYF.

The chain combines TRBV19 with TRBJ1-2; D is perhaps TRBD1 (5 bases). The CDR3 contains 14 residues. CDR1 and CDR2 (germline): LNHDA, SQIVND (reference sequence). V was clipped by 2 bases and J by 1 base, with 8 bases between them. CDR3 protein: CASSISGNNYGYTF. DNA for the CDR3: TGTGCCAGTAGTATATCAGGGAATAACTATGGCTACACCTTC.

The chain employs TRBV30 and TRBJ2-5, with 8 bases lining up with TRBD1. The CDR3 is 14 residues long. Germline loops: CDR1 GTSNPN, CDR2 SVGIG (reference sequence). The V segment lost 2 bases and the J segment 1 base; nucleotides outside the gene matches: 3. The CDR3 protein is CAWSFGQGQETQYF. CDR3 in DNA: TGTGCCTGGAGTTTCGGACAGGGCCAAGAGACCCAGTACTTC. Drawing the rest from reference TRBV30 and TRBJ2-5, the complete variable domain is SQTIHQWPATLVQPVGSPLSLECTVEGTSNPNLYWYRQAAGRGLQLLFYSVGIGQISSEVPQNLSASRPQDRQFILSSKKLLLSDSGFYLCAWSFGQGQETQYFGPGTRLLVL.

The chain links TRBV5-6 to TRBJ1-4; TRBD1 aligns across 7 bases. Germline V gene lookup returns CDR1 SGHDT and CDR2 YYEEEE. The CDR3 has 16 amino acids. The V segment lost 4 bases and the J segment 0 bases; nucleotides outside the gene matches: 6. In DNA, the CDR3 is TGTGCCAGCAGCCTTTCAGGGGGAGCAACTAATGAAAAACTGTTTTTT. Its translation: CASSLSGGATNEKLFF.

The chain combines TRBV9 with TRBJ1-4, with D perhaps TRBD1 (6 bases). The V end was cut by 0 bases, the J end by 0 bases, with 9 bases between. This CDR3 has 16 amino acids. Germline V gene data show CDR1 as SGDLS and CDR2 as YYNGEE. DNA of the CDR3: TGTGCCAGCAGCGTAGGGACAGATGCAACTAATGAAAAACTGTTTTTT. Translating gives CASSVGTDATNEKLFF.

This chain uses TRBV2 with TRBJ1-4, with D possibly being TRBD1 (6 bases). The CDR3 has 13 amino acids. The V end was cut by 7 bases, the J end by 8 bases, with 14 bases between. Germline CDR1 and CDR2: SNHLY and FYNNEI. The CDR3 reads CASTGQIREKLFF. The CDR3 bases are TGTGCCAGCACCGGACAGATCCGAGAAAAACTGTTTTTT.

The rearrangement joins TRBV28 to TRBJ1-2; 9 bases are shared with TRBD1. This CDR3 has 15 amino acids. The germline V gene encodes CDR1 MDHEN and CDR2 SYDVKM. V trimming: 1 base; J trimming: 7 bases; junction bases outside the gene matches: 7. The CDR3 DNA sequence: TGTGCCAGCAGTTTATTCCACAGGGGGCAGAGTGGCTACACCTTC. Translation: CASSLFHRGQSGYTF.

V is TRBV4-1 and J is TRBJ2-5; TRBD2 agrees at 9 bases. The germline V gene has CDR1 MGHRA and CDR2 YSYEKL. This CDR3 is 17 amino acids long. J lost 4 bases, V lost 3 bases, and 12 bases had no gene match. The CDR3 sequence is CASSQSASGVGGETQYF. The CDR3, as DNA: TGCGCCAGCAGCCAGTCGGCTAGCGGGGTGGGGGGAGAGACCCAGTACTTC.

This rearrangement joins TRBV5-1 to TRBJ1-5, with D unclear. Trimming left V 2 bases short and J 0 bases short, with 3 bases between. Germline CDR1 reads SGHRS; CDR2 reads YFSETQ. CDR3 size: 13 residues. CDR3 bases: TGCGCCAGCAGCTTAGATAGCAATCAGCCCCAGCATTTT. Protein: CASSLDSNQPQHF.

The gene calls are TRBV2 and TRBJ2-3, with no clear D. V lost 8 bases to trimming and J lost 0 bases, with 12 bases between them. CDR1 is SNHLY and CDR2 is FYNNEI in the germline V gene. CDR3 size: 14 residues. The CDR3, as DNA: TGTGCCAGCTCCCTATTGACTAGCACAGATACGCAGTATTTT. This encodes CASSLLTSTDTQYF.

CDR3 sequence (DNA): TGTGCCAGCAGCGGCGGATCCTATAATTCACCCCTCCACTTT. This encodes CASSGGSYNSPLHF. V gene TRBV7-8 combines with J gene TRBJ1-6, with unresolved D. Germline V gene lookup returns CDR1 SGHVS and CDR2 FQNEAQ. The CDR3 runs to 14 residues. Deletions cut 5 bases from V and 1 base from J, with 6 bases between.

A few counts support this clone. The rearrangement links TRBV30 to TRBJ2-3; possibly TRBD2 for D (6 bases). The germline V gene encodes CDR1 GTSNPN and CDR2 SVGIG (reference sequence). This CDR3 comprises 17 residues. V was trimmed by 2 bases and J by 1 base, leaving 19 bases between them. In nucleotides, the CDR3 is TGTGCCTGGAGTACCTGGGCGCGGGGCGCTGGCACAGATACGCAGTATTTT. Its protein is CAWSTWARGAGTDTQYF.

This clone was observed once. The chain joins TRBV28 to TRBJ1-2; 8 nucleotides align to TRBD1. Germline V gene sequence: CDR1 MDHEN, CDR2 SYDVKM. This CDR3 has 15 amino acids. With V trimmed by 5 bases and J by 6 bases, 11 bases remained unmatched. In DNA, the CDR3 is TGTGCCAGCAGTCCCCGGACAGGGAGGTCCGATGGCTACACCTTC. Protein sequence: CASSPRTGRSDGYTF.

The V gene is TRBV28, the J gene TRBJ2-7, with D maybe TRBD1 (5 bases). The germline V gene has CDR1 MDHEN and CDR2 SYDVKM. This CDR3 has 12 residues. The ends were cut back, 6 bases at V and 2 bases at J, with 8 bases in the middle. The CDR3 bases are TGTGCCAGCAGCCGCAGGGCCTACGAGCAGTACTTC. The encoded protein is CASSRRAYEQYF. The full variable domain, its missing parts supplied by reference TRBV28 and TRBJ2-7, is DVKVTQSSRYLVKRTGEKVFLECVQDMDHENMFWYRQDPGLGLRLIYFSYDVKMKEKGDIPEGYSVSREKKERFSLILESASTNQTSMYLCASSRRAYEQYFGPGTRLTVT.

The J gene is TRBJ1-6, the V gene TRBV7-6; D is uncertain. V was pared by 2 bases and J by 7 bases, with 12 bases between. Germline loops: CDR1 SGHVS, CDR2 FNYEAQ. The CDR3 consists of 15 residues. The CDR3 reads CASSLSEVGNSPLHF. DNA for the CDR3: TGTGCCAGCAGCTTATCTGAAGTAGGGAATTCACCCCTCCACTTT.

The chain recombines TRBV6-1 with TRBJ2-7; 7 bases line up with TRBD1. Germline lookup yields CDR1 MNHNS and CDR2 SASEGT. The V gene end was trimmed by 8 bases and the J gene end by 2 bases; junction bases not matched to a gene: 3. The CDR3 is made up of 12 amino acids. The CDR3 sequence is CASVQGAYEQYF. DNA for the CDR3: TGTGCCAGCGTTCAGGGGGCCTACGAGCAGTACTTC.

This chain joins TRBV30 and TRBJ2-1; D is undetermined. The CDR3 is 15 residues long. Trimming removed 5 bases from V and 0 bases from J, with 14 bases in between. Germline loops: CDR1 GTSNPN, CDR2 SVGIG (reference sequence). The CDR3 region has the DNA TGTGCCTGGTACGGAAAGATGGACTCCTACAATGAGCAGTTCTTC. As protein: CAWYGKMDSYNEQFF.

The chain links TRBV19 to TRBJ1-2; D may be TRBD1 (5 bases). Germline CDR1 and CDR2: LNHDA and SQIVND (reference sequence). The CDR3 contains 14 residues. Trimming shortened V by 5 bases and J by 5 bases, and 15 bases separated the two germline ends. In nucleotides, the CDR3 is TGTGCCAGTAGTCCCCCCGCCAGGGATTATGGCTACACCTTC. Amino acid sequence: CASSPPARDYGYTF.

The CDR3 DNA reads TGTGCCAGCAGTGCAACCGGGACTAGCCCTTACGAGCAGTACTTC. Translation: CASSATGTSPYEQYF. The genes are TRBV28 and TRBJ2-7; 9 nucleotides agree with TRBD2. Germline values: CDR1 MDHEN, CDR2 SYDVKM. V shed 5 bases, J shed 4 bases, and the junction held 9 bases outside the gene matches. The CDR3 is 15 residues long.

The chain carries TRBV5-1 and TRBJ1-1; 8 positions match TRBD1. Germline V gives CDR1 SGHRS, CDR2 YFSETQ. This CDR3 region has 17 residues. V lost 0 bases and J lost 4; bases outside the gene matches: 11. CDR3 in DNA: TGCGCCAGCAGCTTGGACGGGACAGGACATGGGAGCACTGAAGCTTTCTTT. Translated, it gives CASSLDGTGHGSTEAFF.

This rearrangement joins TRBV6-1 to TRBJ2-2; D is undetermined. Germline lookup yields CDR1 MNHNS and CDR2 SASEGT. This CDR3 has 13 amino acids. V lost 1 base to trimming and J lost 11 bases, with 11 bases between them. CDR3 coding DNA: TGTGCCAGCAGTGAAGTTGAACAGTCAGAGCTGTTTTTT. It is translated as CASSEVEQSELFF.

The chain combines TRBV23-1 with TRBJ2-7; 11 positions agree with TRBD2. TRBV23-1 is identified as an open reading frame with a role that is uncertain. The CDR3 has 14 amino acids. The V gene end was trimmed by 0 bases and the J gene end by 7 bases; junction bases not matched to a gene: 2. CDR3 loop: CASSQSTSGAEQYF. The CDR3 bases are TGCGCCAGCAGTCAATCGACTAGCGGGGCTGAGCAGTACTTC.

This chain joins TRBV7-2 and TRBJ2-7, with D possibly matching TRBD1 (5 bases). CDR1 is SGHTA and CDR2 is FQGNSA in the germline V gene. The V end was cut by 1 base, the J end by 3 bases, with 10 bases between. CDR3 length: 14 residues. CDR3 sequence: CASSLGQGRYEQYF. CDR3 sequence (DNA): TGTGCCAGCAGCTTAGGGCAGGGTCGCTACGAGCAGTACTTC.

The V and J genes are TRBV5-4 and TRBJ2-5; 10 bases map to TRBD2. The CDR3 contains 15 residues. Germline loops: CDR1 SGHNT, CDR2 YYREEE (reference sequence). Trimming at V came to 0 bases and at J to 6 bases, leaving 5 bases not matched to a gene. The CDR3 DNA follows: TGTGCCAGCAGCTTGGCCCGGACTAGCGGACAGACCCAGTACTTC. Protein product: CASSLARTSGQTQYF.

This sequence joins TRBV7-6 and TRBJ2-7; tentatively, D is TRBD1 or TRBD2 (5 bases each). Germline values: CDR1 SGHVS, CDR2 FNYEAQ. Trimming cost V 5 bases and J 4 bases, with 18 bases left between them. The CDR3 sequence is 15 residues long. CDR3 in amino acids: CASSEGASKMYEQYF. The CDR3, as DNA: TGTGCCAGCAGCGAAGGGGCTAGCAAGATGTACGAGCAGTACTTC. The whole variable domain, filled in from reference TRBV7-6 and TRBJ2-7, reads GAGVSQSPRYKVTKRGQDVALRCDPISGHVSLYWYRQALGQGPEFLTYFNYEAQQDKSGLPNDRFSAERPEGSISTLTIQRTEQRDSAMYRCASSEGASKMYEQYFGPGTRLTVT.

CDR3 sequence (DNA): TGTGCCAGTAGGAAGGGACAGGGCACCTACGAGCAGTACTTC. This sequence encodes CASRKGQGTYEQYF. The chain carries TRBV19 and TRBJ2-7; 9 positions match TRBD1. Germline assignment: CDR1 LNHDA and CDR2 SQIVND (reference sequence). The CDR3 is 14 residues long. The V segment lost 6 bases and the J segment 2 bases; nucleotides outside the gene matches: 5.

This chain connects TRBV5-1 to TRBJ2-2; D gene unclear. V was trimmed by 4 bases and J by 5 bases, leaving 15 bases between them. CDR1 SGHRS and CDR2 YFSETQ come from the germline V gene. The CDR3 totals 15 residues. The CDR3 protein is CASSRLEEGTGELFF. CDR3 DNA sequence: TGCGCCAGCAGCAGGCTAGAGGAAGGTACCGGGGAGCTGTTTTTT.